This paragraph reports one T cell receptor (beta chain). The authors' processing: Amplification of reference gene primers provided the estimated nucleated cell counts. TCRdb's copy holds only in-frame clones and misses some; the assay was immunoSEQ multiplex PCR. The DNA gave D and trimming, while V, J and clone size come from that table. This sample yields approximately 76,000 clones, of which over 70% are seen a single time; 8.5% to 14% belongs to the top ten. V lost 5 bases to trimming and J lost 5 bases, with 16 bases between them. Germline lookup yields CDR1 SGHRS and CDR2 YFSETQ. The CDR3 runs to 14 residues. This sample was taken from a study of blood T cell repertoires in COVID-19. Study-level information: Donors in the United States, Italy and Spain gave samples during acute or convalescent COVID-19. T cells, B-cell-depleted T cells, or PBMCs provided the cDNA or gDNA that served as material.

The chain couples TRBV5-1 to TRBJ1-1; TRBD1 is a possible D gene (5 bases). Sequenced input: peripheral blood. This clonotype originated in a middle-aged man with acute or convalescent COVID-19. For the CDR3, the DNA is TGCGCCAGCAGACTACAGGAGGGTGTGACTGAAGCTTTCTTT. It specifies CASRLQEGVTEAFF.